This record looks at one TCR beta chain sequence and its context. This record belongs to a study of T cell repertoires in ileal Crohn's disease. Repertoires were generated with immunoSEQ multiplex PCR, while TCRdb's copy carries only in-frame clones and drops some. There are around 8,500 clones in the sample; 95% to 97% occur only once, and approximately 0.2% lies in the top ten. Sequencing input: ileal tissue. This TCR came from an adult with Crohn's disease.

CDR3 sequence reads: CAIGSGGTDTQYF. CDR3 DNA: TGTGCCATCGGTAGCGGGGGCACAGATACGCAGTATTTT. The chain carries TRBV10-3 and TRBJ2-3; 8 nucleotides agree with TRBD2. Germline values: CDR1 ENHRY, CDR2 SYGVKD. The V and J ends lost 8 bases and 1 base, in that order; junction bases with no gene match: 2. CDR3 length: 13 amino acids.